The 29 T cell receptor beta chains in this list originate from one sample, sequenced in a study of T-cell memory formation after mild COVID-19. MiXCR, run by TCRdb on the 5' RACE reads, gives a single entry per CDR3 protein. Found here are approximately 250,000 distinct CDR3 sequences, approximately 16% of them singletons; the top ten hold approximately 20%. Material: PBMCs or a T cell subset sorted from them (not recorded which). All receptors derive from a man aged 18 to 29 who had mild COVID-19 (a few samples of this study predate the infection). Cell type and time point are not known.

CDR3 sequence (DNA): TGTGCCACCAACCGAGAGGAGGGAGTGCAGTTCTTC. Translated, it gives CATNREEGVQFF. V usage is TRBV2 and J usage is TRBJ2-1; D is perhaps TRBD2 (6 bases). The length of the CDR3 is 12 residues. The ends were cut back, 10 bases at V and 12 bases at J, with 19 bases in the middle. From germline, CDR1 is SNHLY and CDR2 FYNNEI.

The chain carries TRBV4-3 and TRBJ1-4; maybe TRBD1 (6 bases). The CDR3 is 15 residues long. V was trimmed by 0 bases and J by 8 bases, leaving 13 bases between them. Germline V CDR1 and CDR2: LGHNA, YSLEER. The CDR3 coding sequence is TGCGCCAGCAGCCAAGATCGCGGGGGCTTGGAAAAACTGTTTTTT. Its protein is CASSQDRGGLEKLFF.

This clonotype showed up just a few times. This chain connects TRBV5-4 to TRBJ2-7; the D call may be TRBD1 or TRBD2 (5 bases each). The germline V gene encodes CDR1 SGHNT and CDR2 YYREEE (reference sequence). The CDR3 is 15 amino acids. V lost 4 bases and J lost 5, with 19 bases in between. The CDR3 DNA reads as TGTGCCAGCAGCGGGGTTTTGGGGGTATCGGACGAGCAGTACTTC. This sequence encodes CASSGVLGVSDEQYF.

This chain uses TRBV7-2 with TRBJ1-1, with D maybe TRBD1 (6 bases). The CDR3 spans 15 residues. Germline values: CDR1 SGHTA, CDR2 FQGNSA. Trimming removed 5 bases from V and 6 bases from J, with 19 bases in between. The CDR3 DNA reads TGTGCCAGCAGCGCCTATACAGGGACTGGCGCTGAAGCTTTCTTT. Its protein is CASSAYTGTGAEAFF.

This clonotype was detected a few times. V usage is TRBV6-5 and J usage is TRBJ2-1; 11 bases are a match to TRBD2. The V and J ends lost 5 bases and 8 bases, in that order; junction bases with no gene match: 8. The CDR3 spans 15 residues. Germline lookup yields CDR1 MNHEY and CDR2 SVGAGI. The CDR3 DNA is TGTGCCAGCAGTAAGACTAGCGGGGTAGGTTATGAGCAGTTCTTC. It encodes CASSKTSGVGYEQFF.

A remark on this clonotype: A much larger clone differs from this one at a single base, so this may be a read error. The J gene is TRBJ1-6, the V gene TRBV7-8; D may be TRBD1 (5 bases). V was trimmed by 1 base and J by 7 bases, leaving 5 bases between them. The CDR3 runs to 13 residues. Germline V CDR1 and CDR2: SGHVS, FQNEAQ. CDR3 nucleotide sequence: TGTGCCAGCAGCTTAGAGGGGAATTCACCCCTCCACTTT. This translates into CASSLEGNSPLHF.

This clonotype came up a few times. The chain links TRBV7-2 to TRBJ2-7; D possibly corresponds to TRBD1 (6 bases). CDR3 length: 16 residues. Germline V gene sequence: CDR1 SGHTA, CDR2 FQGNSA. The V and J ends lost 5 bases and 2 bases respectively, with 19 bases between them. The CDR3 DNA is TGTGCCAGCAGCCTCCTAGGGGACACGAGCACCTACGAGCAGTACTTC. Amino acids: CASSLLGDTSTYEQYF.

This clonotype has just a few counts. The chain combines TRBV6-2 or TRBV6-3 with TRBJ1-2; D gene uncertain. Trimming removed 2 bases from V and 0 bases from J, with 19 bases in between. The CDR3 length is 18 residues. CDR1 and CDR2 (germline): MNHEY, SVGEGT. The CDR3 DNA sequence: TGTGCCAGCAGTTACGAAACGGGTCGCCACCTTTCTAACTATGGCTACACCTTC. The encoded protein is CASSYETGRHLSNYGYTF.

This rearrangement joins TRBV4-1 to TRBJ2-6; the D gene is possibly TRBD1 (6 bases). Germline V CDR1 and CDR2: MGHRA, YSYEKL. Trimming took off 6 bases at V and 3 bases at J, with 9 bases between the two ends. The CDR3 contains 14 residues. CDR3 in amino acids: CASRDRHGANVLTF. The DNA of the CDR3 is TGCGCCAGCAGAGACAGGCATGGGGCCAACGTCCTGACTTTC.

This clonotype occurred many times. The chain links TRBV10-3 to TRBJ1-4, with 8 nucleotides matching TRBD1. This CDR3 contains 13 residues. CDR1 is ENHRY and CDR2 is SYGVKD in the germline V gene. V shed 6 bases, J shed 8 bases, and the junction held 5 bases outside the gene matches. In DNA form, the CDR3 reads TGTGCCATCAGCGGACAGGGAGAGGAAAAACTGTTTTTT. Its protein is CAISGQGEEKLFF.

The chain recombines TRBV29-1 with TRBJ1-1; D not certain. CDR1 and CDR2 (germline): SQVTM, ANQGSEA. Trimming removed 6 bases at V and 3 bases at J, with 11 bases between. The CDR3 covers 12 residues. The CDR3 region has the DNA TGCAGCGTCGCAGTCAGTGACACTGAAGCTTTCTTT. This sequence encodes CSVAVSDTEAFF.

Regarding this clonotype: A read error is possible here, since a much larger clone lies one base away. CDR3 residues: CASSVGDTDTQYF. Written as DNA, the CDR3 is TGTGCCAGCAGCGTGGGGGACACAGATACGCAGTATTTT. The gene calls are TRBV9 and TRBJ2-3, with D perhaps assigned TRBD1 or TRBD2 (5 bases each). Germline V gene lookup returns CDR1 SGDLS and CDR2 YYNGEE. Trimming left V 2 bases short and J 2 bases short, with 6 bases between. The CDR3 consists of 13 residues.

The gene calls are TRBV4-3 and TRBJ2-4; 11 nucleotides agree with TRBD1. Per germline, CDR1 LGHNA and CDR2 YSLEER. CDR3 length: 17 amino acids. V shed 3 bases and J 3 bases; nucleotides not matched to a gene: 7. CDR3 coding DNA: TGCGCCAGCAGCCAGGGACAGGGGGTTGTTGGCAAAAACATTCAGTACTTC. Its translation is CASSQGQGVVGKNIQYF.

Many counts were recorded for this clonotype. V gene TRBV7-9 combines with J gene TRBJ1-4; D unclear. V was clipped by 7 bases and J by 3 bases, with 9 bases between them. The CDR3 spans 13 residues. Germline lookup yields CDR1 SEHNR and CDR2 FQNEAQ (reference sequence). In DNA, the CDR3 is TGTGCCAGCACCAACAATCCTAATGAAAAACTGTTTTTT. Protein: CASTNNPNEKLFF.

The rearrangement joins TRBV7-2 to TRBJ1-2; D call uncertain. The germline V gene encodes CDR1 SGHTA and CDR2 FQGNSA. V was clipped by 1 base and J by 6 bases, with 12 bases between them. There are 14 residues in the CDR3. The CDR3 DNA sequence: TGTGCCAGCAGCTTAGATCCAGGAAACCATGGCTACACCTTC. As protein: CASSLDPGNHGYTF.

The rearrangement links TRBV4-1 to TRBJ2-5; D might be TRBD2 (7 bases). The ends were cut back, 1 base at V and 2 bases at J, with 11 bases in the middle. The CDR3 length is 15 residues. Germline CDR1 is MGHRA and CDR2 is YSYEKL. The CDR3 DNA sequence: TGCGCCAGCAGCCAAGTTAGGGGGGGGCAAGAGACCCAGTACTTC. Protein sequence: CASSQVRGGQETQYF.

This clonotype was seen a few times. The genes are TRBV7-2 and TRBJ2-3, with TRBD2 matching 8 bases. The CDR3 has 17 amino acids. Germline values: CDR1 SGHTA, CDR2 FQGNSA. Germline trimming cut 5 bases from V and 0 bases from J; bases unmatched to any gene: 10. The CDR3: CASSRSAGGASTDTQYF. DNA for the CDR3: TGTGCCAGCAGCCGATCAGCCGGGGGGGCTAGCACAGATACGCAGTATTTT.

J is TRBJ2-7 and V is TRBV18, with D possibly called TRBD1 or TRBD2 (5 bases each). The CDR3 covers 15 residues. The germline CDR1 and CDR2 sequences are KGHSH and LQKENI. The V and J ends lost 2 bases and 2 bases respectively, with 13 bases between them. CDR3: CASSPGGGRTYEQYF. CDR3 bases: TGTGCCAGCTCACCAGGGGGTGGCCGGACCTACGAGCAGTACTTC.

The rearrangement uses TRBV7-2 and TRBJ2-1; 8 bases align to TRBD1. The CDR3 consists of 15 residues. CDR1 SGHTA and CDR2 FQGNSA come from the germline V gene. After removal of 5 bases from V and 4 bases from J, the junction contained 7 bases not matched to a gene. The CDR3 DNA reads as TGTGCCAGCAGCCTAGACAGGGGCACTTACAATGAGCAGTTCTTC. Translation gives CASSLDRGTYNEQFF.

The rearrangement links TRBV5-1 to TRBJ2-3, with D uncertain. The CDR3 is 14 residues long. V was trimmed by 0 bases and J by 0 bases, leaving 5 bases between them. Germline loops: CDR1 SGHRS, CDR2 YFSETQ. The chain's CDR3 is CASSLVTSTDTQYF. CDR3 nucleotide sequence: TGCGCCAGCAGCTTGGTGACTAGCACAGATACGCAGTATTTT.

There are a few counts of this clonotype. This chain connects TRBV5-1 to TRBJ1-4, with D maybe TRBD1 (6 bases). The CDR3 spans 14 residues. The V and J ends lost 4 bases and 7 bases respectively, with 14 bases between them. Per germline, CDR1 SGHRS and CDR2 YFSETQ. Written as DNA, the CDR3 is TGCGCCAGCAGCCCCGGGGGCGGCAGTGAAAAACTGTTTTTT. This gives the protein CASSPGGGSEKLFF.

The chain is built from TRBV20-1 and TRBJ1-5; 8 bases are a match to TRBD1. The CDR3 contains 14 residues. Trimming removed 0 bases from V and 2 bases from J; junction bases left unmatched: 0. The germline CDR1 and CDR2 sequences are DFQATT and SNEGSKA (reference sequence). For the CDR3, the DNA is TGCAGTGCTAGAGAGGACAGGGGCAATCAGCCCCAGCATTTT. Translated, it gives CSAREDRGNQPQHF.

This clonotype was counted a few times. The chain couples TRBV6-6 to TRBJ1-1; D is unresolved. Germline V gene data show CDR1 as MNHNY and CDR2 as SVGAGI (reference sequence). Trimming took 0 bases from V and 9 from J, leaving 14 bases between them. This CDR3 comprises 14 residues. CDR3 region: CASSYSMGGGKAFF. The CDR3 nucleotides are TGTGCCAGCAGTTACTCGATGGGCGGCGGTAAAGCTTTCTTT.

With respect to this clonotype: This may be a read error, as it is one base from a much larger clone. This chain links TRBV13 with TRBJ2-3; D gene ambiguous. V dropped 2 bases and J dropped 2 bases, with 5 bases sitting between them. The CDR3 is 13 amino acids. The V gene's germline CDR1 is PRHDT and CDR2 FYEKMQ (reference sequence). This CDR3 reads CASSLRTTDTQYF. The CDR3 region has the DNA TGTGCCAGCAGCTTAAGGACCACAGATACGCAGTATTTT.

This clonotype was counted a few times. The CDR3 nucleotides read TGTGCCAGCGGGGGTTTTGCAGGACAAGCTTTCTTT. It specifies CASGGFAGQAFF. The J gene is TRBJ1-1, the V gene TRBV6-5, with D perhaps matching TRBD1 (5 bases). CDR3 length: 12 residues. Germline-derived CDR1 and CDR2 are MNHEY and SVGAGI. Trimming pared 8 bases from V and 9 bases from J, leaving 16 bases between.

This clonotype has just a few counts. The rearrangement joins TRBV7-2 to TRBJ2-1; 14 bases align to TRBD2. The CDR3 has 19 residues. The germline gives CDR1 SGHTA, CDR2 FQGNSA. Losses at the gene ends were 5 bases for V and 1 base for J; bases not matched to a gene: 10. For the CDR3, the DNA is TGTGCCAGCAGCCCCAGGGGACTAGCGGGAGCCCGGTCCTACAATGAGCAGTTCTTC. Its protein product is CASSPRGLAGARSYNEQFF.

Many counts were recorded for this clonotype. This chain connects TRBV10-1 to TRBJ2-7; D gene ambiguous. Germline CDR1 reads WNHNN; CDR2 reads SYGVQD (reference sequence). V shed 2 bases and J shed 3 bases, with 5 bases lying between them. CDR3 length: 12 residues. CDR3 residues: CASSEPGYEQYF. CDR3 nucleotides: TGCGCCAGCAGTGAGCCGGGCTACGAGCAGTACTTC.

In DNA, the CDR3 is TGTGCCACCAGTGACCTGGACCGAGGATACGAGCAGTACGTC. This gives the protein CATSDLDRGYEQYV. The gene calls are TRBV24-1 and TRBJ2-7; D gene unclear. V was clipped by 4 bases and J by 4 bases, with 13 bases between them. The CDR3 sequence is 14 residues long. The germline V gene has CDR1 KGHDR and CDR2 SFDVKD.

This clonotype has a handful of counts. V usage is TRBV6-2 or TRBV6-3 and J usage is TRBJ2-3, with D maybe TRBD1 (5 bases). The V and J ends lost 3 bases and 2 bases respectively, with 12 bases between them. This CDR3 has 15 amino acids. Per germline, CDR1 MNHEY and CDR2 SVGEGT. The CDR3 nucleotides are TGTGCCAGCAGTTATTGGGGCGGAAACACAGATACGCAGTATTTT. This gives the protein CASSYWGGNTDTQYF.